The 3 T cell receptor beta chains listed next were all sequenced from one sample in a study of cytomegalovirus exposure and HLA in healthy donors. The PCR had 60 Vbeta and 13 Jbeta primers. Only in-frame clones appear in the TCRdb table, and some are missing; sequencing was by immunoSEQ multiplex PCR. The profile shows 100,000 to 150,000 clones, 83% of them singletons. Source material: PBMCs. All receptors derive from a girl aged 2 to 10 in good health and CMV-seronegative.

CDR3 bases: TGTGCCAGCAGCCCCCAGACAGGGGGTGGGTATGAGCAGTTCTTC. This sequence encodes CASSPQTGGGYEQFF. The chain is built from TRBV7-3 and TRBJ2-1; 9 bases line up with TRBD1. The CDR3 extends over 15 amino acids. Germline V gives CDR1 SGHTA, CDR2 FQGTGA. The ends lost 5 bases at V and 8 bases at J; junction bases unmatched: 10.

The chain is built from TRBV10-1 and TRBJ2-7, with D maybe TRBD2 (5 bases). The CDR3 has 14 amino acids. Germline lookup yields CDR1 WNHNN and CDR2 SYGVQD (reference sequence). Trimming took off 6 bases at V and 4 bases at J, with 16 bases between the two ends. The CDR3 coding sequence is TGCGCCAGCAGATTGAGGACTTATTATTACGAGCAGTACTTC. This translates into CASRLRTYYYEQYF.

This chain links TRBV28 with TRBJ1-3; TRBD1 might be the D (6 bases). Germline CDR1 is MDHEN and CDR2 is SYDVKM. V gave up 6 bases and J gave up 4 bases, with 16 bases separating them. This CDR3 spans 15 amino acids. The CDR3 sequence: CASRGEGRGGNTIYF. In DNA, the CDR3 is TGTGCCAGCAGGGGGGAGGGCAGGGGCGGAAACACCATATATTTT.